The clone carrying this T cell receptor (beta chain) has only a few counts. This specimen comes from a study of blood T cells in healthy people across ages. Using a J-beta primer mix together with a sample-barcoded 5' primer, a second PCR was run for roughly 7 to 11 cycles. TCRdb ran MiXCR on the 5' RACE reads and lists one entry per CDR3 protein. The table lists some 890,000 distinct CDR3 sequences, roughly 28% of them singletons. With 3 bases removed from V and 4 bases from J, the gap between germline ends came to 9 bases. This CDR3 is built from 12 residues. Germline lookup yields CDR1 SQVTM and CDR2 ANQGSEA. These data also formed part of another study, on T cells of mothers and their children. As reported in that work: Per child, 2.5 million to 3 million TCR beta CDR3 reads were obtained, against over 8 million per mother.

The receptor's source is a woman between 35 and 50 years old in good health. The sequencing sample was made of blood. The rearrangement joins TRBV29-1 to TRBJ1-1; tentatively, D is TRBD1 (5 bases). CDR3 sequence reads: CSVEAGLTEAFF. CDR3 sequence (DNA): TGCAGCGTTGAGGCAGGGCTCACTGAAGCTTTCTTT.